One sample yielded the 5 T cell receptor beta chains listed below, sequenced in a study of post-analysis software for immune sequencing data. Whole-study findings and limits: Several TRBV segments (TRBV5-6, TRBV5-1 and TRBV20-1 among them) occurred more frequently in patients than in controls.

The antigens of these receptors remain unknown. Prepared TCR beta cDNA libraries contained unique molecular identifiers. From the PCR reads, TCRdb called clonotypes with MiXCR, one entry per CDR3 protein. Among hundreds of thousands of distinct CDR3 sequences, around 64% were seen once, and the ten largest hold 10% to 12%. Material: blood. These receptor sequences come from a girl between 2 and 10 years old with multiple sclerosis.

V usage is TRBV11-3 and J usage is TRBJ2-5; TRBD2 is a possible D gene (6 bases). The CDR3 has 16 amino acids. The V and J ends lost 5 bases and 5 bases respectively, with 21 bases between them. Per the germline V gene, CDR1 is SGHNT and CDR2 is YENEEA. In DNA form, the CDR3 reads TGTGCCAGCAGCCACCCGTGGAGGGGTCGGGTGGAGACCCAGTACTTC. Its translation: CASSHPWRGRVETQYF.

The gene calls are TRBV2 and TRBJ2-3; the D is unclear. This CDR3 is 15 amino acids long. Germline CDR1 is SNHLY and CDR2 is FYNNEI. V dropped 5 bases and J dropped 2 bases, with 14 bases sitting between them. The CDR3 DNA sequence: TGTGCCAGCAGTAAGCCCAAATCCCACACAGATACGCAGTATTTT. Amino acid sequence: CASSKPKSHTDTQYF.

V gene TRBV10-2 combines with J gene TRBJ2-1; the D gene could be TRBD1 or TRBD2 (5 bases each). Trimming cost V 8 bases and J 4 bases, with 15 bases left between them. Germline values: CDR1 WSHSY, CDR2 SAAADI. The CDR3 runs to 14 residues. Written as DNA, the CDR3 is TGCGCCAGCTCTTTGGGGGTCAGATACAATGAGCAGTTCTTC. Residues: CASSLGVRYNEQFF.

CDR3: CASSRVVGDTQYF. The CDR3 coding sequence is TGTGCCAGCAGCCGGGTTGTCGGAGATACGCAGTATTTT. The chain recombines TRBV7-2 with TRBJ2-3; D not resolved. CDR1 SGHTA and CDR2 FQGNSA come from the germline V gene. V dropped 5 bases and J dropped 5 bases, with 11 bases sitting between them. This CDR3 has 13 amino acids.

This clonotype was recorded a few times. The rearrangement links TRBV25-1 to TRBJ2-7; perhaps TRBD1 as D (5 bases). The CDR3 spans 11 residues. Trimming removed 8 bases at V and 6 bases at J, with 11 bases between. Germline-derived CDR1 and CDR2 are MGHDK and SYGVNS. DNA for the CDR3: TGTGCCAGCCCCCAGGGCTCCGAGCAGTACTTC. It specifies CASPQGSEQYF.